This T cell receptor beta chain was retrieved from a study of cytomegalovirus exposure and HLA in healthy donors. The PCR ran on 60 Vbeta and 13 Jbeta primers. Sequenced by immunoSEQ multiplex PCR; TCRdb stores in-frame clones only, minus some. This repertoire shows fewer than 200,000 clones, roughly 76% found once; its top ten account for roughly 2%. V gave up 1 base and J gave up 8 bases; unmatched junction bases: 11. Germline CDR1 reads SGHKS; CDR2 reads YYEKEE (reference sequence). This CDR3 region has 17 residues. This receptor was taken from a human donor in good health. The gene calls are TRBV5-5 and TRBJ2-1; 11 bases align to TRBD1. Sequencing input: PBMCs. The CDR3 DNA follows: TGTGCCAGCAGCTTGATTGTTTGGGACAGGGGGGGTGATGAGCAGTTCTTC. Encoded protein: CASSLIVWDRGGDEQFF.